This record looks at one T cell receptor beta chain sequence and its context. The sample is drawn from a study of PD-L1 blockade in urothelial cancer. Study as a whole: Individuals in the cohort had been given 0 to 3 earlier chemotherapy regimens. Samples of blood were analyzed 3 weeks (second dose) and 6 weeks after treatment start. Blood samples had a median of approximately 140,000 T cells, 75,000 to 90,000 unique TCRs, and clonality 0.07 to 0.08.

Regarding time point: peripheral blood 6 weeks after treatment start. Patients' cancers were locally advanced or metastatic urothelial carcinomas. The ends were cut back, 2 bases at V and 4 bases at J, with 9 bases in the middle. CDR3 length equals 14 residues. CDR1 and CDR2 (germline): MDHEN, SYDVKM. Method: immunoSEQ multiplex PCR; TCRdb's copy keeps in-frame clones and lacks some. The sample includes about 76,000 clones, approximately 89% of them seen just once. The TCR comes from a woman older than 75 with urothelial cancer. The J gene is TRBJ2-1, the V gene TRBV28; D is perhaps TRBD2 (5 bases). The specimen was PBMCs, collected around atezolizumab (anti-PD-L1) treatment. The CDR3 nucleotides are TGTGCCAGCAGTTTACTAGCTTCGTACAATGAGCAGTTCTTC. Its protein product is CASSLLASYNEQFF.